This entry features one TCR beta chain sequence. Antigen unknown. The data derive from a study of cytomegalovirus exposure and HLA in healthy donors. Study context: Tens of millions of unique TCR sequences came from HLA-typed donors in an early release.

Regarding the study as a whole: In most subjects, TCR beta sequences reportedly gave accurate predictions of HLA-A and HLA-B alleles. When presence/absence was analysed, sequencing depth was taken to be roughly uniform across donors. According to a later analysis, donors in an Asian-associated ancestry cluster reportedly had fewer N-insertions than the approximately 670-donor mean.

The PCR ran on 60 Vbeta and 13 Jbeta primers. This table comes from immunoSEQ multiplex PCR, and its TCRdb copy is limited to in-frame clones, with some not included. The sample records 130,000 or so clones, 61% being singletons. This clonotype was obtained from a male donor in good health and CMV-seronegative. The specimen was PBMCs.

Here the CDR3 reads CASSQDSNAAMNTEAFF. The CDR3 nucleotides are TGCGCCAGCAGCCAAGATTCAAATGCGGCGATGAACACTGAAGCTTTCTTT. This chain connects TRBV4-1 to TRBJ1-1, with D hard to call. Per the germline V gene, CDR1 is MGHRA and CDR2 is YSYEKL. V was pared by 0 bases and J by 0 bases, with 14 bases between. The CDR3 runs to 17 residues.